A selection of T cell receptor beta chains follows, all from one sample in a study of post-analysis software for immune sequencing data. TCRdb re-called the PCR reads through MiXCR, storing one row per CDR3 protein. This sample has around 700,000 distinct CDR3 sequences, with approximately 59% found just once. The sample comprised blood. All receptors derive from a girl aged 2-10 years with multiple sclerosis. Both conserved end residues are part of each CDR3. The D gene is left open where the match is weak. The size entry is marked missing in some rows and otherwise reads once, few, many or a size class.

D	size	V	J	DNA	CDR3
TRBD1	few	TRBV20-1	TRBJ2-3	TGCAGTGCTTGGAGGACAGGGGACAGCACAGATACGCAGTATTTT	CSAWRTGDSTDTQYF
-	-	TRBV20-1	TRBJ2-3	TGCAGTGCTAGTAAGGTTTCGGACGGGTTTTCGGCCCGAGATACGCAGTATTTT	CSASKVSDGFSARDTQYF
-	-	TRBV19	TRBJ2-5	TGTGCCAGTAGTAAGCAAGTACAAGAGACCCAGTACTTC	CASSKQVQETQYF
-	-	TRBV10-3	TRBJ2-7	TGTGCCATCAGTGTAATGAGTTTGGCGGACCGCTCCTACGAGCAGTACTTC	CAISVMSLADRSYEQYF
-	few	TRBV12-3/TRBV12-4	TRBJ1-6	TGTGCCAGCAGGGGACTGGACTATAATTCACCCCTCCACTTT	CASRGLDYNSPLHF
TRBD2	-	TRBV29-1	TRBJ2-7	TGCAGCGGAGCGAGCGGGACTAGCTCCTACGAGCAGTACTTC	CSGASGTSSYEQYF
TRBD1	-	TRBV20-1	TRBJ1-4	TGCAGTGCTACTGAGGACAGGGGAGTGGAAAAACTGTTTTTT	CSATEDRGVEKLFF
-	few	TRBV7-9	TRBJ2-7	TGTGCCAGCACCTTGGATGATTACGAGCAGTACTTC	CASTLDDYEQYF
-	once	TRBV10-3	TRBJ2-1	TGTGCCATCAGTGTACGTGATGATGAGCAGTTCTTC	CAISVRDDEQFF
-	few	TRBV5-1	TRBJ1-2	TGCGCCAGCAGCTTGGACCACGGGGACTATGGCTACACCTTC	CASSLDHGDYGYTF
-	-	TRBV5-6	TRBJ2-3	TGTGCCAGCAGCGCCCTAGAACTTCGACAGGCTAGCACAGATACGCAGTATTTT	CASSALELRQASTDTQYF
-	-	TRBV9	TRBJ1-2	TGTGCCAGCAGCGTAGGAGGGGACGGCTACACCTTC	CASSVGGDGYTF
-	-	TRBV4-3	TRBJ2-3	TGCGCCAGCAGCCAAGGAGCCCCACTCACAGATACGCAGTATTTT	CASSQGAPLTDTQYF
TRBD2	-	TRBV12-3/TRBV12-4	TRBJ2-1	TGTGCCAGCAGGGGATTCCGGACTAGCGGGGGGAGCTCCTACAATGAGCAGTTCTTC	CASRGFRTSGGSSYNEQFF
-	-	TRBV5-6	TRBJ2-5	TGTGCCAGCAGCTTGGAGTCGGCAGGCTACCAAGAGACCCAGTACTTC	CASSLESAGYQETQYF
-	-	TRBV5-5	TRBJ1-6	TGTGCCAGCAGCGGGCTACGGTTGGGGACACCCCTCCACTTT	CASSGLRLGTPLHF
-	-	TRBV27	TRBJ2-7	TGTGCCAGCAGATTCACAGGGACTTCCTACGAGCAGTACTTC	CASRFTGTSYEQYF
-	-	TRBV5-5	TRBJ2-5	TGTGCCAGCAGCGCGGGACTGCAAGAGACCCAGTACTTC	CASSAGLQETQYF
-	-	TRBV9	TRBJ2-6	TGTGCCAGCAGCGTAGGCGCACTCTCTGGGGCCAACGTCCTGACTTTC	CASSVGALSGANVLTF
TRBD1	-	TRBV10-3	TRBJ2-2	TGTGCCATCAGTGAGTCAGGCCAGGGGGCCGCCGGGGAGCTGTTTTTT	CAISESGQGAAGELFF
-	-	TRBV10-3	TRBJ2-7	TGTGCCATCAGTGAAGGCGGCCGAGCCTACGAGCAGTACTTC	CAISEGGRAYEQYF
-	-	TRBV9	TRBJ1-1	TGTGCCAGCAGCCCCCCGGCTAGGGGTAGCACTGAAGCTTTCTTT	CASSPPARGSTEAFF
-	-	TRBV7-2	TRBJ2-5	TGTGCCAGCAGCGCTATCCACCAAGAGACCCAGTACTTC	CASSAIHQETQYF
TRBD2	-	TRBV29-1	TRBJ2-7	TGCAGCGTCGCCGGACTAGCGCGACGGGGGGGCTCCTACAATGAGCAGTACTTC	CSVAGLARRGGSYNEQYF
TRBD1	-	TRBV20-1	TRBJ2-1	TGCAGTGGGGACAGGGGCTCGGATGAGCAGTTCTTC	CSGDRGSDEQFF
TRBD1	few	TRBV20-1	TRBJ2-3	TGCAGTGCCCCTACCCTACAGACAGGGGCTCGTACAGATACGCAGTATTTT	CSAPTLQTGARTDTQYF
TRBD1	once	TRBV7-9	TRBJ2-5	TGTGCCAGCAGCCCCCCTCACAGGGGCGGGGAGACCCAGTACTTC	CASSPPHRGGETQYF
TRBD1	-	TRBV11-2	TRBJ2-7	TGTGCCAGCAGCATTCGGACAGGGGGCCTCGAGCAGTACTTC	CASSIRTGGLEQYF
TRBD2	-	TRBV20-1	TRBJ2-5	TGCAGTGCCGGACTAGCGGCCGTTATGGAGACCCAGTACTTC	CSAGLAAVMETQYF
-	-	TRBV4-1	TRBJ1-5	TGCGCCAGCAGCCAAGATCCGCCAGGGGATCAGCCCCAGCATTTT	CASSQDPPGDQPQHF
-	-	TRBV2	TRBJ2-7	TGTGCCAGCAGTGTTCACGAGGAGGGGGAGCAGTACTTC	CASSVHEEGEQYF
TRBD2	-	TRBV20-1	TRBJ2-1	TGCAGTGCTAGAGAGGCCGCTAGCGGGTGGGAGCGGAGGCGGCAGTTCTTC	CSAREAASGWERRRQFF
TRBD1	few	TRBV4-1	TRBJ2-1	TGCGCCAGCAGCCAGGCCGCAGGGGGCTTGGCACGAGTGGAGCAGTTCTTC	CASSQAAGGLARVEQFF
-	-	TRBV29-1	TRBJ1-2	TGCAGCGTCGGGTCAAGCGAGGGTGGCTACACCTTC	CSVGSSEGGYTF
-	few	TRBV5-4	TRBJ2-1	TGTGCCAGCAGCGCCCGTGGCGGGCGCTCCTACAATGAGCAGTTCTTC	CASSARGGRSYNEQFF
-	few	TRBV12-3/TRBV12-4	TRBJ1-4	TGTGCCAGCAGGATGGGGTATAATGAAAAACTGTTTTTT	CASRMGYNEKLFF
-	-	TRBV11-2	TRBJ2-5	TGTGCCAGCAGCTTCGGCGGTGAAAAAGAGACCCAGTACTTC	CASSFGGEKETQYF
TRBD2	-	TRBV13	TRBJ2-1	TGTGCCAGCCGGCGAGCGGGAGAGAATGAGCAGTTCTTC	CASRRAGENEQFF
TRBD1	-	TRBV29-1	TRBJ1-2	TGCAGCGCTACCGGGACAGGGAAAGACTATGGCTACACCTTC	CSATGTGKDYGYTF
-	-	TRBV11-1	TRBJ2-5	TGTGCCAGCAGCTTAGATTGGGCAGAGCAAGAGACCCAGTACTTC	CASSLDWAEQETQYF
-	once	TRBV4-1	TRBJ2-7	TGCGCCAGCAGCCCCATCCCGGGTTTCTCCTACGAGCAGTACTTC	CASSPIPGFSYEQYF
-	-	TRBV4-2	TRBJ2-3	TGTGCCAGCAGCCAAGGGGACACCGGGACAGATACGCAGTATTTT	CASSQGDTGTDTQYF
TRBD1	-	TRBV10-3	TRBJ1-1	TGTGCCATCAGGACGACAGGGGAGAACACTGAAGCTTTCTTT	CAIRTTGENTEAFF
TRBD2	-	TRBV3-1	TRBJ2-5	TGTGCCAACAGCCGGAGCGGGGGGGAAGAGACCCAGTACTTC	CANSRSGGEETQYF
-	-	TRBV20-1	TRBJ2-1	TGCAGTGCTAGGTTGGGACTTTACGACTCCTACAATGAGCAGTTCTTC	CSARLGLYDSYNEQFF
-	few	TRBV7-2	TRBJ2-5	TGTGCCAGCAGCTTAAAACTACCCTTAGAGACCCAGTACTTC	CASSLKLPLETQYF
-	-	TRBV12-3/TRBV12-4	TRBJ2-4	TGTGCCAGCAGTCCCGGGCCCAGGGGCGCCAAAAACATTCAGTACTTC	CASSPGPRGAKNIQYF
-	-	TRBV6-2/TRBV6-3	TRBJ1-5	TGTGCCAGCAGTTCAGGACAAATTAGCAATCAGTCCCAGCATTTT	CASSSGQISNQSQHF
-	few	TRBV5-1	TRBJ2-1	TGCGCCAGCAGCTGGAGTGGCAGGTCAGGTCGGCGGGAGCAGTTCTTC	CASSWSGRSGRREQFF
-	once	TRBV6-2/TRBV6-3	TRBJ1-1	TGTGCCAGCAGTTACAGCAGGGGATCTGAAGCTTTCTTT	CASSYSRGSEAFF
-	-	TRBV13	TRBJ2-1	TGTGCCAGCAGGTCTTACCCCAATGAGCAGTTCTTC	CASRSYPNEQFF
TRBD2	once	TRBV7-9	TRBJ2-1	TGTGCCTGCAGCTTAGCACGGAGGACGGGAGGGGTATACAATGAGCAGTTCTTC	CACSLARRTGGVYNEQFF
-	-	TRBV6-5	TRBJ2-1	TGTGCCAGCAGTTACCCGGGGCTCGACCAGTTCTTC	CASSYPGLDQFF
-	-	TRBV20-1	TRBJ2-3	TGCAGTGGGGAAGAGGGGGGGCGCACAGATACGCAGTATTTT	CSGEEGGRTDTQYF
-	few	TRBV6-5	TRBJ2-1	TGTGCCAGCAGTCATGGGGGTGAGCAGTTCTTC	CASSHGGEQFF
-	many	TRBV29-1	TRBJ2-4	TGCAGCGCAGAGCGGGAAAACATTCAGTACTTC	CSAERENIQYF
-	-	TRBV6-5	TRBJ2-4	TGTGCCAGCACCGACCTAGCCAAAAACATTCAGTACTTC	CASTDLAKNIQYF
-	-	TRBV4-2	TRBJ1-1	TGTGCCAGCAGCCAAGAAAGGACAGACTACCGAGAAGCTTTCTTT	CASSQERTDYREAFF
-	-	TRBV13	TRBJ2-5	TGTGCCAGCAGCTTAGGCTCCTTCCAAGAGACCCAGTACTTC	CASSLGSFQETQYF